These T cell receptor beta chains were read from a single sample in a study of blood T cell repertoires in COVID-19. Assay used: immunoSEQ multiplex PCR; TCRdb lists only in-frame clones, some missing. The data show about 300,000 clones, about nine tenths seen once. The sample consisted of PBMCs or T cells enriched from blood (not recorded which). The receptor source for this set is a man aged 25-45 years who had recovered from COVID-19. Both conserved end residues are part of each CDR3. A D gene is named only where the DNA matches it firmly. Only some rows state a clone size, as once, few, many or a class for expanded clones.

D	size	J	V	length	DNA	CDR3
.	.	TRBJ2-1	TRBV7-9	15	TGTGCCAGCAGCCCTGGGTGGCTAGCGACCAATGAGCAGTTCTTC	CASSPGWLATNEQFF
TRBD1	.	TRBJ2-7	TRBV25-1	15	TGTGCCAGCAGTGGTCCGGGACAGGGTGTTTGGGAGCAGTACTTC	CASSGPGQGVWEQYF
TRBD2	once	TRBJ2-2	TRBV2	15	TGTGCCAGTAGGACTAGCGGGGCCCTTACCGGGGAGCTGTTTTTT	CASRTSGALTGELFF
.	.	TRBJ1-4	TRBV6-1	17	TGTGCCAGCAGTGAAGCGGCACACGGGGGGTCTAATGAAAAACTGTTTTTT	CASSEAAHGGSNEKLFF
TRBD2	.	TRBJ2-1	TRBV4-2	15	TGTGCCAGCAGCCCGCGGGAGGCCGTCCAGGATGAGCAGTTCTTC	CASSPREAVQDEQFF
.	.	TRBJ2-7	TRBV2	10	TGTGCCAGCACTAGTCTCGAGCAGTACTTC	CASTSLEQYF
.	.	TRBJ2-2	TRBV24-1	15	TGTGCCACCAGTGCCTGGAGGGGAAAGACCGGGGAGCTGTTTTTT	CATSAWRGKTGELFF
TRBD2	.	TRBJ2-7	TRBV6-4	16	TGTGCCAGCAGTGACCGGCTAGCGGGGCTCTCCTACGAGCAGTACTTC	CASSDRLAGLSYEQYF
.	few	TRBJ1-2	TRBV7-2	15	TGTGCCAGCAGCTTCTATCACGGGGAGGGGGATGGCTACACCTTC	CASSFYHGEGDGYTF
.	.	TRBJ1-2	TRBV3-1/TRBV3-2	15	TGTGCCAGCACGGGTCCCTCGAAAAACGGCTATGGCTACACCTTC	CASTGPSKNGYGYTF
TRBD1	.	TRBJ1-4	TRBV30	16	TGTGCCTGGAGTGTGGCCAGGGGGCGTAGTAATGAAAAACTGTTTTTT	CAWSVARGRSNEKLFF
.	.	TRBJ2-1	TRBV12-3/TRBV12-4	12	TGTGCCAGCAGCCGGACAGACAATGAGCAGTTCTTC	CASSRTDNEQFF
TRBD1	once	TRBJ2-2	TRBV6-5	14	TGTGCCAGCAGGAGGGACAGGGAGACCGGGGAGCTGTTTTTT	CASRRDRETGELFF
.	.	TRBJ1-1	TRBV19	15	TGTGCCAGTAGTAGAGGCGTCCGATTGAACACTGAAGCTTTCTTT	CASSRGVRLNTEAFF
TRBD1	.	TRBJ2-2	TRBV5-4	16	TGTGCCAGCAGCTTGGTGACACAGGGGGACACCGGGGAGCTGTTTTTT	CASSLVTQGDTGELFF
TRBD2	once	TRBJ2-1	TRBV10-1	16	TGCGCCAGCGGGGGACTAGCGGGGGGTACCTACAATGAGCAGTTCTTC	CASGGLAGGTYNEQFF
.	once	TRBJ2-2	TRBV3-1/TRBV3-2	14	TGTGCCAGCAGCCAGCAGGGTGGGACCGGGGAGCTGTTTTTT	CASSQQGGTGELFF
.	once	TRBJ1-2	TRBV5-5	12	TGTGCCAGCAGGGCAGGGTTTGTGGGCTACACCTTC	CASRAGFVGYTF
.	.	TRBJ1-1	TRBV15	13	TGTGCCACCAGCAGGAGAACAGGGACTGAAGCTTTCTTT	CATSRRTGTEAFF
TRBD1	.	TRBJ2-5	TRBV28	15	TGTGCCAGCAGTTTACCGGGACAGGGGTTAGAGACCCAGTACTTC	CASSLPGQGLETQYF
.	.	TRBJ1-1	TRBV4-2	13	TGTGCCAGCAGCCAAGGTCTTTTCGCTGAAGCTTTCTTT	CASSQGLFAEAFF
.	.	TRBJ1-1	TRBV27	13	TGTGCCAGCCGCTCGGTTGGGAACACTGAAGCTTTCTTT	CASRSVGNTEAFF
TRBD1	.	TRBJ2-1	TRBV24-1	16	TGTGCCACCAGTGATTTGGGACAGGGTGTGAACAATGAGCAGTTCTTC	CATSDLGQGVNNEQFF
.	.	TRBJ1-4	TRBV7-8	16	TGTGCCAGCAGCTTTGTGTCAGGATCTTCTAATGAAAAACTGTTTTTT	CASSFVSGSSNEKLFF
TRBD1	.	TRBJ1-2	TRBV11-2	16	TGTGCCAGCAGCTCAAACAGGGGGGCGCTTGGTAATGGCTACACCTTC	CASSSNRGALGNGYTF
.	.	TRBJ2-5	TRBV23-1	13	TGCGCCAGCACGAAGGAGGTGCGGGAGACCCAGTACTTC	CASTKEVRETQYF
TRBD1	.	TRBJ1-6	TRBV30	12	TGTGCCTGGAGTCCACAGGGGCTGGATTTCCACTTT	CAWSPQGLDFHF
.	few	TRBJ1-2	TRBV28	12	TGTGCCAGCAGTTTAGTATCGGAGGGCTACACCTTC	CASSLVSEGYTF
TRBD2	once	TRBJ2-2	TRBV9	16	TGTGCCAGCACCCCCGGTCGGCGGGGGGGAACCGGGGAGCTGTTTTTT	CASTPGRRGGTGELFF
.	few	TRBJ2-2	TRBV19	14	TGTGCCAGTAGAAACCAGGCGAACACCGGGGAGCTGTTTTTT	CASRNQANTGELFF
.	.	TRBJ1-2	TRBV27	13	TGTGCCAGCAGTTTGGGGCAGGGCATTGGCTACACCTTC	CASSLGQGIGYTF
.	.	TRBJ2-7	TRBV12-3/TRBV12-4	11	TGTGCCAGCAGTCGCTACTACGAGCAGTACTTC	CASSRYYEQYF
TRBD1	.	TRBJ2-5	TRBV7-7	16	TGTGCTAGCAGCTTAATGCCGGGACAGGGACAAGAGACCCAGTACTTC	CASSLMPGQGQETQYF
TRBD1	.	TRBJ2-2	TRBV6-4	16	TGTGCCAGCAGTGACGTGGGACAGGGGTTGTCCGGGGAGCTGTTTTTT	CASSDVGQGLSGELFF
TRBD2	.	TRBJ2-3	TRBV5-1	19	TGCGCCAGCAGCCTAAGTCCCGGGACTAGCGGGGGGGCCACAGATACGCAGTATTTT	CASSLSPGTSGGATDTQYF
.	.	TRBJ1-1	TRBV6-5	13	TGTGCCAGCAGTTACGCCAGAGACAGTGAAGCTTTCTTT	CASSYARDSEAFF
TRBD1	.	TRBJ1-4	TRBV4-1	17	TGCGCCAGCAGCCAAGTGACCACAGGGGGAACTAATGAAAAACTGTTTTTT	CASSQVTTGGTNEKLFF
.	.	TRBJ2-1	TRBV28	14	TGTGCCAGCGGAGGGGCAGGGACCTACAATGAGCAGTTCTTC	CASGGAGTYNEQFF
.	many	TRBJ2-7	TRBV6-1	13	TGTGCCAGCAGTGAAGCTTCGCAGGCTGGTGGGTACTTC	CASSEASQAGGYF